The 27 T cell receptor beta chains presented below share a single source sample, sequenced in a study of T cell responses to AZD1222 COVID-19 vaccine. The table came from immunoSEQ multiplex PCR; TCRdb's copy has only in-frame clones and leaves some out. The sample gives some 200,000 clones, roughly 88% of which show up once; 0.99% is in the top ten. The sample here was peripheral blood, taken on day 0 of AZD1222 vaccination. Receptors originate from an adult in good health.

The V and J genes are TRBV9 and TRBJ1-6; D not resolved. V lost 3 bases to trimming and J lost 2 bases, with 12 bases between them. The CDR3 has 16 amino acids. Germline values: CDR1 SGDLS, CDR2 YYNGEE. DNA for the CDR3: TGTGCCAGCAGCGATAGCCCCCAGGCCTATAATTCACCCCTCCACTTT. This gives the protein CASSDSPQAYNSPLHF.

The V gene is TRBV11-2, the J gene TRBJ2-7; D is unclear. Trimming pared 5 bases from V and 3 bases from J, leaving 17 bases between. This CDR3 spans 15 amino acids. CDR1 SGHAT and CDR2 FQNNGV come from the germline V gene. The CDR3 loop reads CASSPVRRLYYEQYF. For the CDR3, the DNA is TGTGCCAGCAGCCCGGTCCGGCGACTCTACTACGAGCAGTACTTC.

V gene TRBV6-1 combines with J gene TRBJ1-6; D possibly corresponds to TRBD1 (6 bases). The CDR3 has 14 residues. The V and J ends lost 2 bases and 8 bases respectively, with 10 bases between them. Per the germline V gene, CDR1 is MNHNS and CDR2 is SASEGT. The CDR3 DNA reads TGTGCCAGCAGTGAACAAGGGGGGGATTCACCCCTCCACTTT. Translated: CASSEQGGDSPLHF.

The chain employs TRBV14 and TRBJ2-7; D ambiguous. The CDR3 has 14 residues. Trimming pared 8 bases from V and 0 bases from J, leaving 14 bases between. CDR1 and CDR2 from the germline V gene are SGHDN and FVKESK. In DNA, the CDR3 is TGTGCCAGCCGACTGAGGAGTTTCTCCTACGAGCAGTACTTC. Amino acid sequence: CASRLRSFSYEQYF.

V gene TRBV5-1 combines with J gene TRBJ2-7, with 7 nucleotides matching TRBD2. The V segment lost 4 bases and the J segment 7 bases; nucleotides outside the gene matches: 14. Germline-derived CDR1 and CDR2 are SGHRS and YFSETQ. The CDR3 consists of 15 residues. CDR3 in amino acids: CASSAGVAGDREQYF. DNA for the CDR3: TGCGCCAGCAGCGCCGGGGTGGCGGGAGATCGGGAGCAGTACTTC.

Written as DNA, the CDR3 is TGTGCCAGCAGTTTATCGCTCGGGACAGAGCTGAACGAGCAGTACTTC. Encoded protein: CASSLSLGTELNEQYF. This chain joins TRBV27 and TRBJ2-7, with TRBD1 matching 7 bases. After removal of 0 bases from V and 5 bases from J, the junction contained 10 bases not matched to a gene. Germline V CDR1 and CDR2: MNHEY, SMNVEV (reference sequence). The CDR3 extends over 16 amino acids.

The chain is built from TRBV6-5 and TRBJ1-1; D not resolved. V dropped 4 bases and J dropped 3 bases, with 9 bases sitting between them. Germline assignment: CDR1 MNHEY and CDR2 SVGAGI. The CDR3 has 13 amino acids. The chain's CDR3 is CASSSFDDTEAFF. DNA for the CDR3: TGTGCCAGCAGTTCATTTGATGACACTGAAGCTTTCTTT.

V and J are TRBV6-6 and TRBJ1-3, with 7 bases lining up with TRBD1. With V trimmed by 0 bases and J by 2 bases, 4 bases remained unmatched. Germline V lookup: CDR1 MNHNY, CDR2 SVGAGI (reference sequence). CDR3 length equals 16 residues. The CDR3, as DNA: TGTGCCAGCAGTTACTCGGGACAGCTGCCTGGAAACACCATATATTTT. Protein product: CASSYSGQLPGNTIYF.

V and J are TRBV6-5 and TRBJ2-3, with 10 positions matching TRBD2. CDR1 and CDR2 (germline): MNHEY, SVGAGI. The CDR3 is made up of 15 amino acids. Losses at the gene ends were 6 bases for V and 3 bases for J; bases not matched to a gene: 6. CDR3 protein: CASSALAGGTDTQYF. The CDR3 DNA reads TGTGCCAGCAGCGCATTAGCGGGAGGAACAGATACGCAGTATTTT.

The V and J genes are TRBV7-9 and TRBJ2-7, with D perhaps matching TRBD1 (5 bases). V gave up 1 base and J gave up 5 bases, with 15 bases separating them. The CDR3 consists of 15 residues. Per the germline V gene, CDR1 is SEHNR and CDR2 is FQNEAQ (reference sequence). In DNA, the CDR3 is TGTGCCAGCAGCTTAGGCAGGGTCGAAGGGGACGAGCAGTACTTC. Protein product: CASSLGRVEGDEQYF.

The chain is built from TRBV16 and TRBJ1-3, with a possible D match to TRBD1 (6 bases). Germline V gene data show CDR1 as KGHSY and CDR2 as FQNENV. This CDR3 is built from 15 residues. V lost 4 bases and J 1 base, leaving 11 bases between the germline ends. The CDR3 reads CASSPGTISGNTIYF. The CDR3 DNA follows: TGTGCCAGCAGCCCCGGGACAATTTCTGGAAACACCATATATTTT.

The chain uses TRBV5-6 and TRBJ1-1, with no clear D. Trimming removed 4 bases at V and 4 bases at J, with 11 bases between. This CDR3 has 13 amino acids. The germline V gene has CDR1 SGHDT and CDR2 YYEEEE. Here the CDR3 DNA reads TGTGCCAGCAGCCCTGGGGTGTCCACTGAAGCTTTCTTT. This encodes CASSPGVSTEAFF.

CDR3 nucleotides: TGCGCCAGCAGCCAAGAACCCCTCATGACAGGGGGGAGAGATACGCAGTATTTT. Its translation is CASSQEPLMTGGRDTQYF. This chain uses TRBV4-3 with TRBJ2-3; 9 nucleotides match TRBD1. J was trimmed by 5 bases and V by 0 bases; bases with no gene match: 12. CDR3 length: 18 residues. CDR1 and CDR2 (germline): LGHNA, YSLEER.

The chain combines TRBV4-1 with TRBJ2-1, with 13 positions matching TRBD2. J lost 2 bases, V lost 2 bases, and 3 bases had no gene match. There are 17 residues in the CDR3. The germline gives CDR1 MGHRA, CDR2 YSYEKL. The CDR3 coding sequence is TGCGCCAGCAGCCAAACTAGCGGGAGGGCCACCTACAATGAGCAGTTCTTC. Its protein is CASSQTSGRATYNEQFF.

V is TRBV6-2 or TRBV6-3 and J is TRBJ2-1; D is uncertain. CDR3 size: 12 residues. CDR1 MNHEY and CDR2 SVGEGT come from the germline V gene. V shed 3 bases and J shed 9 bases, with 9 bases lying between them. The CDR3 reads CASSYRLSEQFF. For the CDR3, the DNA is TGTGCCAGCAGTTATCGATTATCTGAGCAGTTCTTC.

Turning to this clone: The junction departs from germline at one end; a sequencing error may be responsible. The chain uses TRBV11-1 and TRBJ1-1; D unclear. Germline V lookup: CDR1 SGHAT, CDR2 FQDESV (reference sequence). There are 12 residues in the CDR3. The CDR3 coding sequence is TGTGCCAGCAGCCCCCCCATGACGCGGCTGATCTTT. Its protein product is CASSPPMTRLIF.

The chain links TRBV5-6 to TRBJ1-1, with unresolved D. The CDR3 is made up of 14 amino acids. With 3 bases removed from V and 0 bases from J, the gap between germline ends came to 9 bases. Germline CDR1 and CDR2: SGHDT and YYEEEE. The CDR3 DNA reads TGTGCCAGCAGCTGGACTGTAATGAACACTGAAGCTTTCTTT. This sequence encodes CASSWTVMNTEAFF.

The CDR3 protein is CASSYTTGEKGYTF. The DNA for the CDR3 is TGTGCCAGCAGTTACACGACAGGGGAGAAGGGCTACACCTTC. The rearrangement links TRBV2 to TRBJ1-2, with 8 bases identical to TRBD1. J lost 8 bases, V lost 5 bases, and 10 bases had no gene match. The length of the CDR3 is 14 residues. Germline V gene lookup returns CDR1 SNHLY and CDR2 FYNNEI.

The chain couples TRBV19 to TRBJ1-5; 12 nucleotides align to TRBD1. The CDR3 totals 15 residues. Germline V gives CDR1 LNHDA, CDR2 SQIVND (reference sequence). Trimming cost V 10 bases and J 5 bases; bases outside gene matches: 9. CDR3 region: CATHGTGGADQPQHF. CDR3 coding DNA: TGTGCCACCCACGGGACAGGGGGCGCGGATCAGCCCCAGCATTTT.

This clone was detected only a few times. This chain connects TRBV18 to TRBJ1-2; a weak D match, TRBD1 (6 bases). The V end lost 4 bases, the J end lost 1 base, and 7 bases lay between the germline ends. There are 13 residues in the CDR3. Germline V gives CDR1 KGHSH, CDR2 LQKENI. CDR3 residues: CASSQDSNYGYTF. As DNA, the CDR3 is TGTGCCAGCTCACAGGACAGTAACTATGGCTACACCTTC. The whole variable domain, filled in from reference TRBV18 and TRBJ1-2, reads NAGVMQNPRHLVRRRGQEARLRCSPMKGHSHVYWYRQLPEEGLKFMVYLQKENIIDESGMPKERFSAEFPKEGPSILRIQQVVRGDSAAYFCASSQDSNYGYTFGSGTRLTVV.

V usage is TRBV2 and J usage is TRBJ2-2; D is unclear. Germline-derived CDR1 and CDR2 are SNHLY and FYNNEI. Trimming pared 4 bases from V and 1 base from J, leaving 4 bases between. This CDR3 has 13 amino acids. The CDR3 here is CASSGQNTGELFF. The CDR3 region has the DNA TGTGCCAGCAGTGGACAGAACACCGGGGAGCTGTTTTTT.

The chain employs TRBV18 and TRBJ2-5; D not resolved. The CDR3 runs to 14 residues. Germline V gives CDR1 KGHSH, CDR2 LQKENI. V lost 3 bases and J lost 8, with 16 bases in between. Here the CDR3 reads CASSPPYPQSTQYF. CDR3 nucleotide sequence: TGTGCCAGCTCACCCCCGTACCCCCAGTCAACCCAGTACTTC.

CDR3 nucleotides: TGTGCCAGTGCAGGGTCCGGCACAGATACGCAGTATTTT. Translating it yields CASAGSGTDTQYF. The chain joins TRBV6-5 to TRBJ2-3, with a tentative D call TRBD1 (5 bases). Trimming cost V 9 bases and J 1 base, with 11 bases left between them. CDR1 and CDR2 (germline): MNHEY, SVGAGI. The CDR3 spans 13 residues.

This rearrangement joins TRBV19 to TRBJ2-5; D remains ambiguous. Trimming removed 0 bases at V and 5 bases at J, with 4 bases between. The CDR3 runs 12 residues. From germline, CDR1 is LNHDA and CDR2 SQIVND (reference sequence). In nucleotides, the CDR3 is TGTGCCAGTAGTATAGATATGGAGACCCAGTACTTC. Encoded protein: CASSIDMETQYF.

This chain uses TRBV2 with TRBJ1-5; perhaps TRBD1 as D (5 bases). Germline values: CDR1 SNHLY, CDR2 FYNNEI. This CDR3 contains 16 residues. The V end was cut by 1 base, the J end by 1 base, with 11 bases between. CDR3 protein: CASSEEWGRSNQPQHF. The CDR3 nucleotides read TGTGCCAGCAGTGAAGAGTGGGGCCGGAGCAATCAGCCCCAGCATTTT.

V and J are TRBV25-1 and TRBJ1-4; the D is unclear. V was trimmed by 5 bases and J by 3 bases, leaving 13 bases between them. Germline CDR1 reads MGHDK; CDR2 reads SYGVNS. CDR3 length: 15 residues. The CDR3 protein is CASSTVRGANEKLFF. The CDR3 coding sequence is TGTGCCAGCAGTACCGTCCGAGGAGCTAATGAAAAACTGTTTTTT.

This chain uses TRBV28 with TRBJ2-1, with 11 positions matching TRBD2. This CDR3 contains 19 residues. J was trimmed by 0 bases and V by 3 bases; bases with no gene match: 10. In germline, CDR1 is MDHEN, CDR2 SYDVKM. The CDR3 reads CASSFYLAGGPSSYNEQFF. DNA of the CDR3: TGTGCCAGCAGTTTTTATCTAGCGGGGGGTCCCAGCTCCTACAATGAGCAGTTCTTC.